This is a list of T cell receptor beta chains from one sample in a study of molecular identifiers for immune sequencing clone quantification. TCRdb recomputed calls from the PCR reads with MiXCR, one row per CDR3 protein. There are approximately 550,000 distinct CDR3 sequences in the sample; about 26% occur only once, and over 0.6% lies in the top ten. Source material: naive CD8+ T cells from blood, with Jurkat cell RNA spiked in. All receptors derive from a human donor in good health. Some libraries in this study had Jurkat cell RNA spiked in. Both conserved end residues are part of each CDR3. The D gene is left open where the match is weak. Size values are once, few and many counts, or a class for expanded clones, and some rows have none.

v_gene: TRBV4-1
abundance: few
d_gene: NA
j_gene: TRBJ2-3
CDR3nt: TGCGCCAGCAGCCAAGCTACCCAAGGCACAGATACGCAGTATTTT
CDR3aa: CASSQATQGTDTQYF

v_gene: TRBV12-3/TRBV12-4
abundance: many
d_gene: TRBD1
j_gene: TRBJ2-5
CDR3nt: TGTGCCAGCAGCCCTAGCAGGGGGCAAGAGACCCAGTACTTC
CDR3aa: CASSPSRGQETQYF

v_gene: TRBV6-5
abundance: many
d_gene: NA
j_gene: TRBJ1-1
CDR3nt: TGTGCCAGCAGTTACGGGCCCCAGAACACTGAAGCTTTCTTT
CDR3aa: CASSYGPQNTEAFF

v_gene: TRBV11-3
abundance: NA
d_gene: TRBD2
j_gene: TRBJ2-1
CDR3nt: TGTGCCAGCAGCTTTAGGACTAGCGGCTTCAATGAGCAGTTCTTC
CDR3aa: CASSFRTSGFNEQFF

v_gene: TRBV6-1
abundance: many
d_gene: NA
j_gene: TRBJ2-7
CDR3nt: TGTGCCAGCAGTGACGCAGGGTTCTACGAGCAGTACTTC
CDR3aa: CASSDAGFYEQYF

v_gene: TRBV7-6
abundance: many
d_gene: NA
j_gene: TRBJ2-3
CDR3nt: TGTGCCAGCAGCGAACTAGCTCTTGGCACAGATACGCAGTATTTT
CDR3aa: CASSELALGTDTQYF

v_gene: TRBV10-3
abundance: few
d_gene: TRBD2
j_gene: TRBJ2-7
CDR3nt: TGTGCCATCAGTGACAGCGCTAGCGGGGACGAGCAGTACTTC
CDR3aa: CAISDSASGDEQYF

v_gene: TRBV15
abundance: few
d_gene: NA
j_gene: TRBJ1-5
CDR3nt: TGTGCCACCAGCAGAGATACCCAGATATGGAGACATCAGCCCCAGCATTTT
CDR3aa: CATSRDTQIWRHQPQHF

v_gene: TRBV10-3
abundance: NA
d_gene: TRBD1
j_gene: TRBJ1-1
CDR3nt: TGTGCCATCAGGACAGGGTCGGCCACTGAAGCTTTCTTT
CDR3aa: CAIRTGSATEAFF

v_gene: TRBV7-2
abundance: many
d_gene: NA
j_gene: TRBJ2-4
CDR3nt: TGTGCCAGCAGCCCGGCAGGGGGGGGATGGAACATTCAGTACTTC
CDR3aa: CASSPAGGGWNIQYF

v_gene: TRBV11-2
abundance: NA
d_gene: NA
j_gene: TRBJ2-7
CDR3nt: TGTGCCAGCAGCTTAGGGGCTACCGACGCCCACGAGCAGTACTTC
CDR3aa: CASSLGATDAHEQYF

v_gene: TRBV4-3
abundance: many
d_gene: NA
j_gene: TRBJ2-3
CDR3nt: TGCGCCAGCAGCCCAGTTGCGCTAGGAACAGATACGCAGTATTTT
CDR3aa: CASSPVALGTDTQYF

v_gene: TRBV4-1
abundance: NA
d_gene: NA
j_gene: TRBJ2-1
CDR3nt: TGCGCCAGCAGCCAAGTTTCCGGGTATGAGCAGTTCTTC
CDR3aa: CASSQVSGYEQFF

v_gene: TRBV7-9
abundance: NA
d_gene: NA
j_gene: TRBJ1-1
CDR3nt: TGTGCCAGCAGCTTACCCATTAACACTGAAGCTTTCTTT
CDR3aa: CASSLPINTEAFF

v_gene: TRBV12-3/TRBV12-4
abundance: NA
d_gene: NA
j_gene: TRBJ1-3
CDR3nt: TGTGCCAGCAGTCCTTCCGGGACGGGAAGAAACACCATATATTTT
CDR3aa: CASSPSGTGRNTIYF

v_gene: TRBV30
abundance: NA
d_gene: NA
j_gene: TRBJ2-7
CDR3nt: TGTGCCGCCACAGGAGGGCCCTACGAGCAGTACTTC
CDR3aa: CAATGGPYEQYF

v_gene: TRBV7-8
abundance: NA
d_gene: TRBD1
j_gene: TRBJ2-2
CDR3nt: TGTGCCAGCAGCAATCGGACAGGATACACCGGGGAGCTGTTTTTT
CDR3aa: CASSNRTGYTGELFF

v_gene: TRBV7-9
abundance: few
d_gene: NA
j_gene: TRBJ1-1
CDR3nt: TGTGCCAGCAGCCCACCGGACCTGAGGGCTGAAGCTTTCTTT
CDR3aa: CASSPPDLRAEAFF

v_gene: TRBV6-6
abundance: few
d_gene: NA
j_gene: TRBJ2-7
CDR3nt: TGTGCCAGCACAGACAGAGCCTACGAGCTGTACTTC
CDR3aa: CASTDRAYELYF

v_gene: TRBV20-1
abundance: NA
d_gene: TRBD1
j_gene: TRBJ2-7
CDR3nt: TGCAGTGCTAGGGAGACAGGGGTGTCCTACGAGCAGTACTTC
CDR3aa: CSARETGVSYEQYF

v_gene: TRBV11-2
abundance: NA
d_gene: TRBD1
j_gene: TRBJ2-7
CDR3nt: TGTGCCAGCAGCGACGGACAGGGGGCTTTCTCGCCCTACGAGCAGTACTTC
CDR3aa: CASSDGQGAFSPYEQYF

v_gene: TRBV7-9
abundance: many
d_gene: NA
j_gene: TRBJ1-1
CDR3nt: TGTGCCAGCAGCTTGTCTCCTGGGGCTTTCTTT
CDR3aa: CASSLSPGAFF

v_gene: TRBV11-2
abundance: few
d_gene: TRBD2
j_gene: TRBJ2-3
CDR3nt: TGTGCCAGCAGCTTACCTAGCGGGGTCGGTACGCAGTATTTT
CDR3aa: CASSLPSGVGTQYF

v_gene: TRBV6-2/TRBV6-3
abundance: few
d_gene: NA
j_gene: TRBJ2-2
CDR3nt: TGTGCCAGGAGTTACGAGAGACTAGTTGTAATAAAGAACACCGGGGAGCTGTTTTTT
CDR3aa: CARSYERLVVIKNTGELFF

v_gene: TRBV28
abundance: NA
d_gene: NA
j_gene: TRBJ1-1
CDR3nt: TGTGCCAGCAGTTCGAGGATGAACACTGCAGCTTTCTTT
CDR3aa: CASSSRMNTAAFF

v_gene: TRBV28
abundance: few
d_gene: NA
j_gene: TRBJ2-7
CDR3nt: TGTGCCAGCAGTTTTCGCGGGACGCGAGGCTACGAGCAGTACTTC
CDR3aa: CASSFRGTRGYEQYF

v_gene: TRBV13
abundance: NA
d_gene: NA
j_gene: TRBJ2-7
CDR3nt: TGTGCCAGCAGCCCTTCGTCGAGCGGGGAGCAGTACTTC
CDR3aa: CASSPSSSGEQYF

v_gene: TRBV7-9
abundance: many
d_gene: NA
j_gene: TRBJ2-5
CDR3nt: TGTGCCAGCAGCTTACCCGGATCAGAGACCCAGTACTTC
CDR3aa: CASSLPGSETQYF

v_gene: TRBV29-1
abundance: NA
d_gene: NA
j_gene: TRBJ2-5
CDR3nt: TGCAGCGTTGACCCCACAAGCCAAGAGACCCAGTACTTC
CDR3aa: CSVDPTSQETQYF

v_gene: TRBV4-3
abundance: few
d_gene: TRBD2
j_gene: TRBJ2-5
CDR3nt: TGCGCCAGCAGCCAAGTCGGGTTCGGACTAGCGGGCCAAGAGACCCAGTACTTC
CDR3aa: CASSQVGFGLAGQETQYF

v_gene: TRBV5-4
abundance: NA
d_gene: TRBD2
j_gene: TRBJ2-3
CDR3nt: TGTGCCAGCAGCTTGGTTGGACTAGCGGGCCTCACAGATACGCAGTATTTT
CDR3aa: CASSLVGLAGLTDTQYF

v_gene: TRBV20-1
abundance: NA
d_gene: NA
j_gene: TRBJ1-1
CDR3nt: TGCAGTGCTAGAGATCGGACGGCCTCTGTGAGCACTGAAGCTTTCTTT
CDR3aa: CSARDRTASVSTEAFF

v_gene: TRBV6-2/TRBV6-3
abundance: few
d_gene: TRBD2
j_gene: TRBJ2-7
CDR3nt: TGTGCCAGCAGCCCCCAAGCGGGGGGATTTTACGAGCAGTACTTC
CDR3aa: CASSPQAGGFYEQYF